Listed below are T cell receptor beta chains from one sample, sequenced in a study of Graves' ophthalmopathy and Graves' hyperthyroidism. TCRdb passed the multiplex PCR reads through MiXCR, listing each CDR3 protein once. The sample includes a few hundred thousand distinct CDR3 sequences, about 35% seen only once; the top ten take 3.5% to 4.5%. The material sequenced was peripheral blood or thyroid tissue (not recorded which). The origin of the receptors is an adult man with Graves' hyperthyroidism. CDR3s include the opening cysteine and the closing phenylalanine or tryptophan. A D gene is named only where the DNA matches it firmly. A clone size is listed for some rows: how often the clone was seen (once, few, many), or a class if it is expanded.

J gene,D gene,clone size,V gene,CDR3 DNA,CDR3 protein
TRBJ1-1,.,.,TRBV6-1,TGTGCCAGCACCATTGGGCAGGCTTTGAACACTGAAGCTTTCTTT,CASTIGQALNTEAFF
TRBJ2-1,TRBD2,few,TRBV11-1,TGTGCCAGCAGCTTCAAGCGGGGGAGCTCCTACAATGAGCAGTTCTTC,CASSFKRGSSYNEQFF
TRBJ2-5,.,many,TRBV7-8,TGTGCCAGCAGCTTAGGACAGGCCCAGGGGGAGACCCAGTACTTC,CASSLGQAQGETQYF
TRBJ1-2,.,many,TRBV29-1,TGCAGCGCGAACTTGGACCGGTCCGGCTACACCTTC,CSANLDRSGYTF
TRBJ1-4,TRBD1,.,TRBV12-3/TRBV12-4,TGTGCCAGCAGCCCGACACAGGGGGGGGAAAAACTGTTTTTT,CASSPTQGGEKLFF
TRBJ1-2,.,few,TRBV11-1,TGTGCCAGCAGCTTAGCTCCGACAGGAGACGGCTACACCTTC,CASSLAPTGDGYTF
TRBJ2-5,.,.,TRBV7-9,TGTGCCAGCAGCTCGTACACAGGAGGGCAAGAGACCCAGTACTTC,CASSSYTGGQETQYF
TRBJ1-1,.,many,TRBV7-9,TGTGCCAGCAGCTTAGGTCGCCGGGAAGCTTTCTTT,CASSLGRREAFF
TRBJ1-2,.,.,TRBV12-3/TRBV12-4,TGTGCCAGCAGTTACGGGGTCGGAGCCGGTCCTGGCTACACCTTC,CASSYGVGAGPGYTF
TRBJ2-3,.,.,TRBV25-1,TGTGCCAGCAGTGACGGATTGGATACGCAGTATTTT,CASSDGLDTQYF
TRBJ1-1,.,.,TRBV29-1,TGCAGCGTGCTCGGACAGAGAACTGAAGCTTTCTTT,CSVLGQRTEAFF
TRBJ1-2,.,once,TRBV2,TGTGCCAGTCAAGGGGTTGGCTATGGCTACACCTTC,CASQGVGYGYTF
TRBJ2-5,TRBD2,.,TRBV20-1,TGCAGTATTCCCCGGACTAGCGGGGGGGTTGAGACCCAGTACTTC,CSIPRTSGGVETQYF
TRBJ2-5,.,.,TRBV12-3/TRBV12-4,TGTGCCAGCAGTTTCTGGGGGTCGATTCCTCGGGGCCAAGAGACCCAGTACTTC,CASSFWGSIPRGQETQYF
TRBJ1-4,.,.,TRBV29-1,TGCAGCGTTCTTCCATGGACTAGCGGGAGGAGGGCAACTAATGAAAAACTGTTTTTT,CSVLPWTSGRRATNEKLFF